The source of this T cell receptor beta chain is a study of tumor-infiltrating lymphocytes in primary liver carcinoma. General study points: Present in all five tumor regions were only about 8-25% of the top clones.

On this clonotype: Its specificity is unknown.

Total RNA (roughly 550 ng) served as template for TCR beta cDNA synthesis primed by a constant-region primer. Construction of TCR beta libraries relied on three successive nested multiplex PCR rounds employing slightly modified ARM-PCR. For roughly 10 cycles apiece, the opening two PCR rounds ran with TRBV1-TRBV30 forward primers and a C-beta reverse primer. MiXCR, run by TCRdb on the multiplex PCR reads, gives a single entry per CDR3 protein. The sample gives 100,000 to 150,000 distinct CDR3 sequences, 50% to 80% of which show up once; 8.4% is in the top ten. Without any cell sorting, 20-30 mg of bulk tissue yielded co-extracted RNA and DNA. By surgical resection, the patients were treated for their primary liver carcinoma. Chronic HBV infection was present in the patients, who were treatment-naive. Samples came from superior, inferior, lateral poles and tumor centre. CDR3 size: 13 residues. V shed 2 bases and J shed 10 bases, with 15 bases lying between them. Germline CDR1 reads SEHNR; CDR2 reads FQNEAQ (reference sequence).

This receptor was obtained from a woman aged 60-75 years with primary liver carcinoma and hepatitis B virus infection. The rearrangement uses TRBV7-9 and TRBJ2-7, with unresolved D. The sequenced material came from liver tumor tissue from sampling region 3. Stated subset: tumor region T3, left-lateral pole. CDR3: CASSLSQPHGQYF. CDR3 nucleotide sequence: TGTGCCAGCAGCTTAAGCCAACCCCACGGACAGTACTTC.